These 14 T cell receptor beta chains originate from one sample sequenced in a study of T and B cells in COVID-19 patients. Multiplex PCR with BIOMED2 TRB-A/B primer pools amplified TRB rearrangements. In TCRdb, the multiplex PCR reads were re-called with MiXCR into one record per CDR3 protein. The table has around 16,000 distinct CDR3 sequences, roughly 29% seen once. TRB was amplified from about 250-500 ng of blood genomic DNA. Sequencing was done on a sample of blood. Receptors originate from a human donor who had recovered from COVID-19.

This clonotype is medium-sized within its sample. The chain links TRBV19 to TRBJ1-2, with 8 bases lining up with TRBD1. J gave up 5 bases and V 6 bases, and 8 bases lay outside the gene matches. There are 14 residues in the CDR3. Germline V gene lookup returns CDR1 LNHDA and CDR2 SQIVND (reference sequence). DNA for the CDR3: TGTGCCAGTAGACTTCTGGACAGGGAGTATGGCTACACCTTC. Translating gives CASRLLDREYGYTF.

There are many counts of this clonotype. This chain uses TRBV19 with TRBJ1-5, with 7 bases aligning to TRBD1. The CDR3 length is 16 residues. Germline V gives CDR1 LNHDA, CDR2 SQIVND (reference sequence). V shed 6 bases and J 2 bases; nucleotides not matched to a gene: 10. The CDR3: CASRGTRTGGNQPQHF. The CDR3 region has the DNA TGTGCCAGTAGGGGAACGAGGACAGGTGGCAATCAGCCCCAGCATTTT.

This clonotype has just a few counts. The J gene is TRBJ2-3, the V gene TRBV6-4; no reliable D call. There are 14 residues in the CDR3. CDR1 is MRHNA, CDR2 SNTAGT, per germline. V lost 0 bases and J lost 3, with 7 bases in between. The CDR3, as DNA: TGTGCCAGCAGTGACTCACTCCATACAGATACGCAGTATTTT. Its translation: CASSDSLHTDTQYF.

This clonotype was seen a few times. The CDR3 loop is CASRVRENQPQHF. In nucleotides, the CDR3 is TGTGCCAGCAGGGTCAGGGAAAATCAGCCCCAGCATTTT. J is TRBJ1-5 and V is TRBV6-5; D possibly corresponds to TRBD1 (5 bases). The CDR3 has 13 amino acids. Trimming took off 6 bases at V and 4 bases at J, with 10 bases between the two ends. Per the germline V gene, CDR1 is MNHEY and CDR2 is SVGAGI.

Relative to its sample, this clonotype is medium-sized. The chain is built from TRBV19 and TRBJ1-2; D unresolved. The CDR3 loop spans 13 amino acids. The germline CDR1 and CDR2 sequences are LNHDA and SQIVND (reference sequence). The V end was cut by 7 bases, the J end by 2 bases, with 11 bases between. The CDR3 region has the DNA TGTGCCAGTAACCGCCCGTCGAACTATGGCTACACCTTC. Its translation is CASNRPSNYGYTF. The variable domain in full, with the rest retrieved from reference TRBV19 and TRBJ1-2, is DGGITQSPKYLFRKEGQNVTLSCEQNLNHDAMYWYRQDPGQGLRLIYYSQIVNDFQKGDIAEGYSVSREKKESFPLTVTSAQKNPTAFYLCASNRPSNYGYTFGSGTRLTVV.

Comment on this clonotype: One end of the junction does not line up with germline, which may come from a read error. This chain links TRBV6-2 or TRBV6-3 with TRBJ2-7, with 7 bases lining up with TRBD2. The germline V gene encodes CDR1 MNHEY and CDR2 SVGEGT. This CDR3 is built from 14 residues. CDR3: CANSWLGGYNEQYF. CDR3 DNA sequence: TGTGCCAACAGTTGGCTCGGGGGGTATAACGAGCAGTACTTC.

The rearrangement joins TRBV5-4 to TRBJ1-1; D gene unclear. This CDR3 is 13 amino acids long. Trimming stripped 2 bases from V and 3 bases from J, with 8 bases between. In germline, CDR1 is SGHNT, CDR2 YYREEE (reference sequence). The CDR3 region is CASSLSRDTEAFF. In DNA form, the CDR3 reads TGTGCCAGCAGCTTAAGCAGAGACACTGAAGCTTTCTTT.

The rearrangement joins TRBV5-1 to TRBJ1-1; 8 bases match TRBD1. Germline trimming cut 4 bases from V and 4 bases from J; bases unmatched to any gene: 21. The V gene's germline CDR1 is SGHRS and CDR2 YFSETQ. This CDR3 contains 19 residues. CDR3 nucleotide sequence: TGCGCCAGCAGCCACCAAAAAACCCAGGGGGCAATTAGAGGCACTGAAGCTTTCTTT. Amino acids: CASSHQKTQGAIRGTEAFF. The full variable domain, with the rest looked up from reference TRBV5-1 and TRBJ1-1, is KAGVTQTPRYLIKTRGQQVTLSCSPISGHRSVSWYQQTPGQGLQFLFEYFSETQRNKGNFPGRFSGRQFSNSRSEMNVSTLELGDSALYLCASSHQKTQGAIRGTEAFFGQGTRLTVV.

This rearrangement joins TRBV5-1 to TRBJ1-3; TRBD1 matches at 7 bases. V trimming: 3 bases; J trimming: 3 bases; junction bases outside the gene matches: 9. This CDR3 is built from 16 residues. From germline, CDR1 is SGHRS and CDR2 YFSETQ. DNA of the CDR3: TGCGCCAGCAGCTCTCGCGACAGGGCCCTTGGAAACACCATATATTTT. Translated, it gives CASSSRDRALGNTIYF. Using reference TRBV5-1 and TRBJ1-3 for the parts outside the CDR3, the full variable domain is KAGVTQTPRYLIKTRGQQVTLSCSPISGHRSVSWYQQTPGQGLQFLFEYFSETQRNKGNFPGRFSGRQFSNSRSEMNVSTLELGDSALYLCASSSRDRALGNTIYFGEGSWLTVV.

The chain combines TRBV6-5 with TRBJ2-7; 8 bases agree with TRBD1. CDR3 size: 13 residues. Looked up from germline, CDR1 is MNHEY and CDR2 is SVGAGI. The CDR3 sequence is CVSSYGTGYEQYF. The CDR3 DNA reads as TGTGTTAGCAGTTACGGGACAGGCTACGAGCAGTACTTC.

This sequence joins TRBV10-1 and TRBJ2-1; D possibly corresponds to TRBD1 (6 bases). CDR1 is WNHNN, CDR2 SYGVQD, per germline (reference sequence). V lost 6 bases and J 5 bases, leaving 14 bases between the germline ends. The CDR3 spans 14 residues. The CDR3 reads CASRRGQSDNEQFF. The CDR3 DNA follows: TGCGCCAGCAGGCGTGGACAGTCCGACAATGAGCAGTTCTTC.

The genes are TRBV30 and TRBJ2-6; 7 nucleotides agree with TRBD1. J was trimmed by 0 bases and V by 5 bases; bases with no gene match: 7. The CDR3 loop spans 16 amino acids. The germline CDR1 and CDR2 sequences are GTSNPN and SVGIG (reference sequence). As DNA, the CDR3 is TGTGCCTGGTACAGGGGTTCCGTCTCTGGGGCCAACGTCCTGACTTTC. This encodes CAWYRGSVSGANVLTF.

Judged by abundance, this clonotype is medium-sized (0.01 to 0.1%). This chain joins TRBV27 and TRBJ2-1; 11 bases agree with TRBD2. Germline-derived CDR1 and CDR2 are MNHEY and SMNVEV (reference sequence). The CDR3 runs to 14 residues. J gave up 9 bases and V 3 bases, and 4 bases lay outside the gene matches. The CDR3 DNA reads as TGTGCCAGCAGTTTCGCTAGCGGGAGGACTGAGCAGTTCTTC. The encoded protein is CASSFASGRTEQFF.

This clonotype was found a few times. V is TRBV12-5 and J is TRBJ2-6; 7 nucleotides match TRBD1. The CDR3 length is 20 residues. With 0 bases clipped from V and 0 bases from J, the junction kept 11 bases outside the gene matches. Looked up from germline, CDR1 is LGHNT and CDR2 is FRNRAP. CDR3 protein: CASGLVRGQSDGSGANVLTF. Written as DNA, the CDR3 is TGTGCTAGTGGTTTGGTAAGGGGACAGTCCGACGGCTCTGGGGCCAACGTCCTGACTTTC.